This T cell receptor (beta chain) was captured by sequencing in a study of OX40 agonist ivuxolimab in advanced cancers. This clone was recorded a few times. V gave up 3 bases and J gave up 0 bases; unmatched junction bases: 3. This CDR3 has 17 residues. Germline values: CDR1 KGHSH, CDR2 LQKENI. Sequencing used immunoSEQ multiplex PCR; TCRdb keeps in-frame clones, though not all of them. The sample carries around 84,000 clones, 80% to 95% recorded once. The sequence derives from an adult with an advanced solid tumor such as melanoma, head and neck, liver or kidney cancer. The sequencing here drew on CD4+ or CD8+ T cells sorted from blood, taken in a trial of the OX40 agonist ivuxolimab. The chain employs TRBV18 and TRBJ2-2; 11 bases fit TRBD2. This chain's CDR3 is CASSPSTSGTNTGELFF. For the CDR3, the DNA is TGTGCCAGCTCACCGTCGACTAGCGGGACGAACACCGGGGAGCTGTTTTTT.